A selection of T cell receptor beta chains follows, all from one sample in a study of T cell responses to AZD1222 COVID-19 vaccine. Clones were read by immunoSEQ multiplex PCR, and TCRdb kept only the in-frame ones, dropping some. This sample has 180,000 or so clones, with 85% to 95% found just once. Sequenced material: peripheral blood, taken on day 0 of AZD1222 vaccination. These receptors were obtained from an adult in good health. The CDR3 runs from the conserved cysteine through the conserved F or W. A D gene is named only where the DNA matches it firmly. Clone size is stated in some rows and not others, as once, few, many or a class when expanded.

j_call d_call v_call clone_size cdr3_nt cdr3_aa
TRBJ2-7 . TRBV2 . TGTGCCAGCAGGCAGGTGTACGAGCAGTACTTC CASRQVYEQYF
TRBJ2-3 . TRBV28 . TGTGCCGGGGCGGAAAGGACTGGTCTTACAGATACGCAGTATTTT CAGAERTGLTDTQYF
TRBJ2-3 TRBD2 TRBV24-1 . TGTGCCACCAGTGATTGGGAGCGGGAGGATCCACAAGATACGCAGTATTTT CATSDWEREDPQDTQYF
TRBJ1-3 . TRBV5-1 . TGCGCCAGCACGCGGGACGATGGAAACACCATATATTTT CASTRDDGNTIYF
TRBJ2-7 TRBD1 TRBV7-6 . TGTGCCAGCAGCTCACTGAAGGGCAGGGGGTACGAGCAGTACTTC CASSSLKGRGYEQYF
TRBJ2-3 TRBD2 TRBV29-1 once TGCAGCGCCCGGACTAGCGGGAGTTCGGCTACGCAGTATTTT CSARTSGSSATQYF
TRBJ1-5 . TRBV27 . TGTGCCAGCACCCCTAGGGGGGGTGCCAATCAGCCCCAGCATTTT CASTPRGGANQPQHF
TRBJ2-2 TRBD2 TRBV3-1/TRBV3-2 . TGTGCCAGCAGCCAAGCGGGACTAGCGGGACCAACCGGGGAGCTGTTTTTT CASSQAGLAGPTGELFF
TRBJ2-3 TRBD1 TRBV3-1/TRBV3-2 . TGTGCCAGCAGCCATTACGGACAGGGGGCAGATACGCAGTATTTT CASSHYGQGADTQYF
TRBJ2-1 . TRBV4-2 . TGTGCCAGCAGCGCCACGGCAGCGGGTGTCAATGAGCAGTTCTTC CASSATAAGVNEQFF
TRBJ2-3 . TRBV29-1 . TGCAGCGTTACCCGGGGAGCGGTCACAGATACGCAGTATTTT CSVTRGAVTDTQYF
TRBJ2-7 . TRBV7-6 once TGTGCCAGCAGCTTAGCAGCCTTCTACGAGCAGTACTTC CASSLAAFYEQYF
TRBJ1-2 . TRBV19 . TGTGCCAGTAGTATGGGCAGCTTCTATGGCTACACCTTC CASSMGSFYGYTF
TRBJ1-6 . TRBV5-5 once TGTGCCAGCAGCGGAGTGGACAGATTAAATTCACCCCTCCACTTT CASSGVDRLNSPLHF
TRBJ2-7 . TRBV29-1 . TGCAGCGGCCCGGCCGGAGGGTTCGAGCAGTACTTC CSGPAGGFEQYF
TRBJ2-1 TRBD2 TRBV30 . TGTGCCTGGAGCTCGGGGGGAGGGGTCCTCTTC CAWSSGGGVLF
TRBJ2-3 TRBD2 TRBV7-9 once TGTGCCAGCAGCCTCTCGATGTGGCGGGAGGGCCCAGATACGCAGTATTTT CASSLSMWREGPDTQYF
TRBJ1-2 . TRBV24-1 once TGTGCCACCAGTGGCCGTTGGGGGGATGGCTACACCTTC CATSGRWGDGYTF